This T cell receptor beta chain stems from a study of blood T cell repertoires in COVID-19. Libraries were prepared by immunoSEQ multiplex PCR; TCRdb keeps only in-frame clonotypes and omits some of them. The table has some 75,000 clones, more than 75% seen once. This CDR3 contains 16 residues. The germline V gene encodes CDR1 MGHRA and CDR2 YSYEKL. The V end lost 0 bases, the J end lost 4 bases, and 13 bases lay between the germline ends. The chain uses TRBV4-1 and TRBJ1-3; D is perhaps TRBD1 (5 bases). This clonotype originated in a woman older than 75 with active or convalescent COVID-19. Source material: peripheral blood. The CDR3 nucleotides are TGCGCCAGCAGCCAAGATCGAGCAGGGAACGGAAACACCATATATTTT. Protein: CASSQDRAGNGNTIYF.